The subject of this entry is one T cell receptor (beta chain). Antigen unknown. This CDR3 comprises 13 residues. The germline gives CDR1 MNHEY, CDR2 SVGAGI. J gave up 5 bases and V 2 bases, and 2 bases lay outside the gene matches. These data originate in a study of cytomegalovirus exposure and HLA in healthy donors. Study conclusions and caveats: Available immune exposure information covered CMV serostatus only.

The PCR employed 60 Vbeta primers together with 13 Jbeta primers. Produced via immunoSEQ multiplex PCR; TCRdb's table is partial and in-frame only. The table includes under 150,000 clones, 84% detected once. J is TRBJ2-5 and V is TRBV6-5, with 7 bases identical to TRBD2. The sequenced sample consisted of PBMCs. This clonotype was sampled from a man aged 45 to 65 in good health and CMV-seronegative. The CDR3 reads CASSYDGGETQYF. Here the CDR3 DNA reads TGTGCCAGCAGTTACGACGGGGGGGAGACCCAGTACTTC.